This T cell receptor beta chain was identified in a study of T cell responses to AZD1222 COVID-19 vaccine. Germline assignment: CDR1 LNHDA and CDR2 SQIVND (reference sequence). Trimming left V 4 bases short and J 6 bases short, with 22 bases between. The CDR3 runs 16 residues. The method was immunoSEQ multiplex PCR; TCRdb's version includes in-frame clones alone and lacks a portion of them. The sample contains fewer than 200,000 clones, around 88% of which appear only once. Second-dose groups at about 4 or about 12 weeks were pooled. J is TRBJ2-7 and V is TRBV19, with D maybe TRBD1 (6 bases). Specimen: peripheral blood, collected 28 days after the second AZD1222 dose. This sequence originates from an adult who received the AZD1222 COVID-19 vaccine. The CDR3 DNA sequence: TGTGCCAGTAGTACACCACACAACCCAACAGGGCCCGAGCAGTACTTC. The encoded protein is CASSTPHNPTGPEQYF.